This TCR beta chain was profiled in a study of blood T cell repertoires in COVID-19. Across the study: The analysed material was cDNA or gDNA that came from T cells, B-cell-depleted T cells, or PBMCs.

The germline gives CDR1 MNHNY, CDR2 SVGAGI (reference sequence). The V and J ends lost 2 bases and 9 bases respectively, with 11 bases between them. The CDR3 totals 14 residues. Per the original methods: Estimates of nucleated cell counts were drawn from the amplification of reference gene primers. Sequencing used immunoSEQ multiplex PCR; TCRdb keeps in-frame clones, though not all of them. The V and J calls and the clone size are those of that table, but D and trimming were determined from the DNA. The sample lists 150,000 to 200,000 clones; around 87% were seen once. Sequenced material: peripheral blood. The clonotype comes from a man between 40 and 49 years old with active or convalescent COVID-19. The chain combines TRBV6-6 with TRBJ1-6; no firm D call. DNA of the CDR3: TGTGCCAGCAGTTACGGTCCCAGAGGTTCACCCCTCCACTTT. As protein: CASSYGPRGSPLHF.